This T cell receptor beta chain was found in a study of blood T cells in healthy people across ages. CDR1 and CDR2 from the germline V gene are DFQATT and SNEGSKA (reference sequence). The CDR3 is made up of 12 amino acids. The study drew donors from healthy Caucasian individuals in Russia aged roughly 6 to 100. Per sample, a minimum of 6.5 million PBMCs were isolated. A second PCR of about 7 to 11 cycles used a sample-barcoded 5' primer and a J-beta primer mix. TCRdb re-analysed the 5' RACE reads in MiXCR, keeping a single row per CDR3 protein. The sample holds 650,000 to 1,000,000 distinct CDR3 sequences, 46% seen once.

The clonotype was recovered from a man older than 75 in good health. Sample: blood. The chain employs TRBV20-1 and TRBJ2-5, with 8 nucleotides matching TRBD2. The J call could be wrong; TRBJ2-7 is a better fit for the DNA end. DNA of the CDR3: TGCAGTGCTCAGCGGGAGTCGGACGAGCAGTACTTC. Amino acid sequence: CSAQRESDEQYF.